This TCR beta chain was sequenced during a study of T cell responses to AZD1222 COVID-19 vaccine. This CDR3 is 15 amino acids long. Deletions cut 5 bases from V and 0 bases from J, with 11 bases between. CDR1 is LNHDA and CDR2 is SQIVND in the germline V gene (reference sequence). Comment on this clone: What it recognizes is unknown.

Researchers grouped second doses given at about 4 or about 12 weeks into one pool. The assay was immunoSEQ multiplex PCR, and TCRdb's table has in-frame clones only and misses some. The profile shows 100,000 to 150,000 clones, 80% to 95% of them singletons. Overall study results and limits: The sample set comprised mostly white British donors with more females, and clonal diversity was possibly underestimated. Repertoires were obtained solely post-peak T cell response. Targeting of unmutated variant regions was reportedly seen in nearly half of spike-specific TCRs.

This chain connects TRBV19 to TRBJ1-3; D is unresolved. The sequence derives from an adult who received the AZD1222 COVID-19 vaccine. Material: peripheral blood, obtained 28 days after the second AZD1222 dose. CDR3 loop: CASSQTAASGNTIYF. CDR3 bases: TGTGCCAGTAGTCAAACAGCAGCCTCTGGAAACACCATATATTTT.